The 21 T cell receptor beta chains below come from one sample, sequenced in a study of PD-1 blockade in classical Hodgkin lymphoma. Assay: immunoSEQ multiplex PCR; the TCRdb copy retains only in-frame clones and omits some. The sample lists roughly 9,000 clones; around 82% were seen once. Every one of the patients relapsed after autologous stem cell transplantation (brentuximab vedotin exposure was variable). Magnetic negative selection was used to purify CD4+ T cells from thawed PBMCs. The input for sequencing was CD4+ T cells from blood, taken at baseline. Every receptor here comes from a human donor with classical Hodgkin lymphoma.

The rearrangement links TRBV5-4 to TRBJ2-3; 9 bases line up with TRBD1. The CDR3 sequence is 15 residues long. The germline V gene encodes CDR1 SGHNT and CDR2 YYREEE (reference sequence). The V gene end was trimmed by 4 bases and the J gene end by 3 bases; junction bases not matched to a gene: 6. CDR3 nucleotide sequence: TGTGCCAGCAGCGAAGGACAGGGGAGGACAGATACGCAGTATTTT. Translation: CASSEGQGRTDTQYF.

V gene TRBV2 combines with J gene TRBJ1-3; D remains unclear. The CDR3 is made up of 15 amino acids. The ends were cut back, 6 bases at V and 0 bases at J, with 12 bases in the middle. Germline V lookup: CDR1 SNHLY, CDR2 FYNNEI. CDR3 bases: TGTGCCAGCAGGAGAGCCCCGGTCTCTGGAAACACCATATATTTT. It is translated as CASRRAPVSGNTIYF.

V usage is TRBV6-1 and J usage is TRBJ2-1; maybe TRBD1 (8 bases). The CDR3 length is 15 residues. From germline, CDR1 is MNHNS and CDR2 SASEGT. Trimming left V 7 bases short and J 3 bases short, with 16 bases between. CDR3 bases: TGTGCCAGCATCTCTAACAGGGGGGGCTACAATGAGCAGTTCTTC. Its protein is CASISNRGGYNEQFF.

The chain is built from TRBV27 and TRBJ2-5; D call uncertain. The CDR3 is 13 residues long. V lost 1 base, J lost 3 bases, and 6 bases lay in between. The germline V gene has CDR1 MNHEY and CDR2 SMNVEV (reference sequence). The CDR3 region has the DNA TGTGCCAGCAGTTTATTTCTTAAAGAGACCCAGTACTTC. As protein: CASSLFLKETQYF.

This sequence joins TRBV28 and TRBJ1-5; no clear D gene. The V end was cut by 7 bases, the J end by 2 bases, with 6 bases between. Germline CDR1 is MDHEN and CDR2 is SYDVKM. The CDR3 extends over 12 amino acids. The CDR3 sequence: CASKVGNQPQHF. The DNA of the CDR3 is TGTGCCAGCAAAGTTGGCAATCAGCCCCAGCATTTT.

The rearrangement uses TRBV27 and TRBJ1-5; D unresolved. This CDR3 is built from 14 residues. In germline, CDR1 is MNHEY, CDR2 SMNVEV (reference sequence). The V and J ends lost 5 bases and 6 bases respectively, with 14 bases between them. The CDR3 sequence: CASSPPRLGQPQHF. The CDR3 DNA reads TGTGCCAGCAGTCCCCCCAGGTTGGGTCAGCCCCAGCATTTT.

The chain combines TRBV2 with TRBJ1-4, with D tentatively TRBD1 (5 bases). Trimming shortened V by 6 bases and J by 8 bases, and 19 bases separated the two germline ends. The CDR3 runs to 15 residues. Germline values: CDR1 SNHLY, CDR2 FYNNEI. The CDR3 is CASRKDTGFAEKLFF. The CDR3 DNA reads as TGTGCCAGCAGGAAGGACACCGGTTTTGCGGAAAAACTGTTTTTT.

V and J are TRBV29-1 and TRBJ2-1, with D possibly being TRBD1 or TRBD2 (6 bases each). The CDR3 length is 12 residues. Per germline, CDR1 SQVTM and CDR2 ANQGSEA. Between the trimmed V and J ends, which lost 6 bases and 7 bases, there was a span of 13 bases. CDR3 coding DNA: TGCAGCGTGAACCGGGGGCCAAATGAGCAGTTCTTC. It codes for CSVNRGPNEQFF.

With respect to this clone: This same CDR3 is encoded by further DNA sequences in the sample. CDR3 loop: CASSYPEMNEKLFF. The CDR3 DNA is TGTGCCAGCAGTTACCCCGAGATGAATGAAAAACTGTTTTTT. This sequence joins TRBV6-6 and TRBJ1-4; D gene uncertain. CDR1 and CDR2 (germline): MNHNY, SVGAGI (reference sequence). V was pared by 2 bases and J by 5 bases, with 9 bases between. The length of the CDR3 is 14 residues.

V usage is TRBV27 and J usage is TRBJ2-7; TRBD1 agrees at 10 bases. V shed 3 bases, J shed 9 bases, and the junction held 11 bases outside the gene matches. This CDR3 is 15 amino acids long. Germline CDR1 MNHEY, CDR2 SMNVEV (reference sequence). The CDR3 DNA reads TGTGCCAGCAGTTTCTGGACAGGGGGTGCCCGGGGGCAGTACTTC. Encoded protein: CASSFWTGGARGQYF.

The chain links TRBV7-2 to TRBJ1-3; perhaps TRBD1 as D (5 bases). The germline V and J ends were trimmed by 5 bases and 4 bases, with 15 bases remaining between them. The CDR3 covers 15 residues. Germline V gives CDR1 SGHTA, CDR2 FQGNSA. CDR3 loop: CASSRMGLDGNTIYF. The DNA for the CDR3 is TGTGCCAGCAGCCGAATGGGACTAGACGGAAACACCATATATTTT.

This chain uses TRBV29-1 with TRBJ2-1; 11 bases are shared with TRBD2. Germline V gene data show CDR1 as SQVTM and CDR2 as ANQGSEA. The CDR3 is made up of 13 amino acids. After removal of 4 bases from V and 12 bases from J, the junction contained 8 bases not matched to a gene. Written as DNA, the CDR3 is TGCAGCGTTGTGTCGACTAGCGGGACCCCGCAGTTCTTC. Protein: CSVVSTSGTPQFF.

This sequence joins TRBV11-2 and TRBJ2-7; the D gene is possibly TRBD2 (6 bases). The CDR3 runs 14 residues. Trimming stripped 5 bases from V and 6 bases from J, with 17 bases between. Germline V lookup: CDR1 SGHAT, CDR2 FQNNGV. CDR3 nucleotide sequence: TGTGCCAGCAGCCCCTGGGACGGGGGAGTCGAGCAGTACTTC. Translated, it gives CASSPWDGGVEQYF.

There are a few counts of this clone. CDR3 in amino acids: CAIRPGLGYGYTF. CDR3 sequence (DNA): TGTGCCATCAGACCAGGACTCGGCTATGGCTACACCTTC. V and J are TRBV10-3 and TRBJ1-2; no definite D call. The CDR3 consists of 13 residues. The V gene's germline CDR1 is ENHRY and CDR2 SYGVKD. The V gene lost 6 bases and the J gene lost 4 bases, with 12 bases spanning the gap.

Only a few counts were recorded for this clone. The junction differs from germline at one of its ends, possibly a read error. The CDR3 is CASSFSSF. CDR3 DNA: TGTGCCAGCAGCTTCAGTAGCTTC. This chain joins TRBV11-3 and TRBJ2-7, with unresolved D. Germline CDR1 SGHNT, CDR2 YENEEA. CDR3 length: 8 residues. Full variable domain (outside the CDR3, taken from reference TRBV11-3 and TRBJ2-7): EAGVVQSPRYKIIEKKQPVAFWCNPISGHNTLYWYLQNLGQGPELLIRYENEEAVDDSQLPKDRFSAERLKGVDSTLKIQPAELGDSAVYLCASSFSSFGPGTRLTVT.

This clone occurred once. The genes are TRBV11-2 and TRBJ2-2; 12 nucleotides agree with TRBD1. The CDR3 is 16 amino acids. Trimming cost V 5 bases and J 7 bases; bases outside gene matches: 8. Germline CDR1 reads SGHAT; CDR2 reads FQNNGV. DNA for the CDR3: TGTGCCAGCAGCCCCGGGACAGGGGGCTTTGGCGGGGAGCTGTTTTTT. It translates to CASSPGTGGFGGELFF. Looking up the rest from reference TRBV11-2 and TRBJ2-2 gives the full variable domain: EAGVAQSPRYKIIEKRQSVAFWCNPISGHATLYWYQQILGQGPKLLIQFQNNGVVDDSQLPKDRFSAERLKGVDSTLKIQPAKLEDSAVYLCASSPGTGGFGGELFFGEGSRLTVL.

This clone has only a few counts. V gene TRBV13 combines with J gene TRBJ2-1, with 11 bases aligning to TRBD2. Germline V gene data show CDR1 as PRHDT and CDR2 as FYEKMQ (reference sequence). The CDR3 sequence is 17 residues long. J gave up 9 bases and V 5 bases, and 15 bases lay outside the gene matches. CDR3 protein: CASSQMGYSGRASEQFF. The CDR3 bases are TGTGCCAGCAGCCAAATGGGATATAGCGGGAGGGCCAGTGAGCAGTTCTTC.

The V call is TRBV11-2, the J call TRBJ2-2; D is perhaps TRBD2 (6 bases). V was shortened by 2 bases and J by 2 bases, with 9 bases between the two germline ends. The CDR3 runs 15 residues. Per germline, CDR1 SGHAT and CDR2 FQNNGV. DNA for the CDR3: TGTGCCAGCAGCTTATTGGGGGGAAACACCGGGGAGCTGTTTTTT. This sequence encodes CASSLLGGNTGELFF.

This chain links TRBV6-6 with TRBJ2-5, with D hard to call. Germline V gene sequence: CDR1 MNHNY, CDR2 SVGAGI (reference sequence). Trimming took off 6 bases at V and 4 bases at J, with 9 bases between the two ends. The CDR3 length is 12 residues. CDR3 bases: TGTGCCAGCAGACAACCGGGAGAGACCCAGTACTTC. Translated, it gives CASRQPGETQYF.

J is TRBJ2-2 and V is TRBV5-5, with D hard to call. CDR3 size: 14 residues. Trimming removed 0 bases from V and 2 bases from J, with 5 bases in between. Germline values: CDR1 SGHKS, CDR2 YYEKEE (reference sequence). The CDR3 loop reads CASSLDSNTGELFF. CDR3 DNA sequence: TGTGCCAGCAGCTTGGACTCCAACACCGGGGAGCTGTTTTTT.

The chain has TRBV6-1 and TRBJ2-7; D call uncertain. The CDR3 loop spans 14 amino acids. The germline gives CDR1 MNHNS, CDR2 SASEGT. The V and J ends lost 3 bases and 0 bases respectively, with 9 bases between them. CDR3 in amino acids: CASSDTTGSYEQYF. DNA for the CDR3: TGTGCCAGCAGTGACACTACCGGCTCCTACGAGCAGTACTTC.